This T cell receptor (beta chain) is drawn from a study of blood T cells in healthy people across ages. Then a second PCR, running roughly 7 to 11 cycles, was carried out with a sample-barcoded 5' primer and a J-beta primer mix. TCRdb processed the 5' RACE reads anew with MiXCR; each CDR3 protein has one entry. The sample shows approximately 360,000 distinct CDR3 sequences, about 55% of them seen only once. The CDR3 covers 17 residues. Between the trimmed V and J ends, which lost 3 bases and 4 bases, there was a span of 22 bases. Germline V gene lookup returns CDR1 GTSNPN and CDR2 SVGIG (reference sequence).

The sequence came from a man aged 55-75 years in good health. Source material: blood. The chain is built from TRBV30 and TRBJ2-1, with D perhaps TRBD2 (6 bases). The CDR3 region is CAWSGYGRMEGYNEQFF. The DNA for the CDR3 is TGTGCCTGGAGCGGTTACGGGAGAATGGAAGGGTACAATGAGCAGTTCTTC.